These T cell receptor beta chains were read from a single sample in a study of blood T cell repertoires in COVID-19. Sequencing was performed with immunoSEQ multiplex PCR; in TCRdb, only in-frame clones are kept and a portion is missing. The repertoire holds some 150,000 clones, with roughly 87% as singletons. What was sequenced was peripheral blood. Receptors originate from a human donor in a cohort sampled during active COVID-19. Both conserved end residues are part of each CDR3. A D gene is named only where the DNA matches it firmly. For some rows the clone size is stated as once, few or many, or as a class when expanded; others skip it.

V,D,size,J,CDR3,DNA
TRBV4-1,TRBD2,NA,TRBJ2-5,CASSQPTSEAETQYF,TGCGCCAGCAGCCAACCGACTAGCGAGGCGGAGACCCAGTACTTC
TRBV18,NA,NA,TRBJ1-6,CASSPAGSYNSPLHF,TGTGCCAGCTCACCCGCGGGTTCCTATAATTCACCCCTCCACTTT
TRBV2,TRBD1,NA,TRBJ2-7,CASIQEDRGHEQYF,TGTGCCAGCATCCAGGAGGACAGGGGCCACGAGCAGTACTTC
TRBV9,NA,once,TRBJ2-7,CASSVGLAWYEQYF,TGTGCCAGCAGCGTAGGGCTAGCGTGGTACGAGCAGTACTTC
TRBV5-5,TRBD1,NA,TRBJ2-6,CASSLSPGQGTSGANVLTF,TGTGCCAGCAGCTTGAGCCCGGGACAGGGCACGTCTGGGGCCAACGTCCTGACTTTC
TRBV6-5,NA,NA,TRBJ1-2,CASSYSSGVYTF,TGTGCCAGCAGTTACAGTTCAGGGGTCTACACCTTC
TRBV10-3,NA,once,TRBJ2-5,CAIRGSRETQYF,TGTGCCATCAGAGGTAGCAGAGAGACCCAGTACTTC
TRBV19,NA,NA,TRBJ1-1,CASRRDSWTEAFF,TGTGCCAGTAGGCGGGACTCCTGGACTGAAGCTTTCTTT
TRBV5-4,NA,NA,TRBJ1-6,CASSLELQLNSPLHF,TGTGCCAGCAGCTTGGAATTACAGCTTAATTCACCCCTCCACTTT
TRBV4-2,TRBD2,many,TRBJ2-7,CASSQEGGRAYEQYF,TGTGCCAGCAGCCAAGAGGGGGGGAGAGCTTACGAGCAGTACTTC
TRBV14,NA,NA,TRBJ2-3,CASSLDFTDTQYF,TGTGCCAGCAGCTTGGACTTCACAGATACGCAGTATTTT
TRBV19,TRBD1,NA,TRBJ1-1,CASSPQGISRTEAFF,TGTGCCAGTAGTCCACAGGGGATCTCGAGAACTGAAGCTTTCTTT
TRBV5-1,TRBD1,NA,TRBJ1-2,CASSPGTGQANYGYTF,TGCGCCAGCAGCCCAGGGACAGGACAAGCTAACTATGGCTACACCTTC
TRBV7-2,TRBD2,NA,TRBJ2-7,CASSPQLAGGRYEQYF,TGTGCCAGCAGCCCTCAACTAGCGGGGGGCCGATACGAGCAGTACTTC
TRBV5-1,TRBD2,NA,TRBJ2-3,CASSLGTSGTDTQYF,TGCGCCAGCAGCTTGGGGACTAGCGGCACAGATACGCAGTATTTT
TRBV10-3,TRBD1,NA,TRBJ2-1,CAISEPGQADNEQFF,TGTGCCATCAGTGAGCCGGGACAGGCCGACAATGAGCAGTTCTTC
TRBV5-6,TRBD1,NA,TRBJ1-4,CASSLRDRGYQEKLFF,TGTGCCAGCAGCTTGAGGGACAGGGGGTATCAGGAAAAACTGTTTTTT
TRBV7-2,TRBD2,once,TRBJ2-5,CASSLVGSGASETQYF,TGTGCCAGCAGCTTAGTTGGTAGCGGGGCGAGTGAGACCCAGTACTTC
TRBV29-1,TRBD1,few,TRBJ2-3,CSVEALGQDTQYF,TGCAGCGTTGAAGCCCTGGGACAGGATACGCAGTATTTT
TRBV7-9,NA,NA,TRBJ1-4,CASSSARDFGEKLFF,TGTGCCAGCAGCTCCGCGCGGGACTTCGGCGAAAAACTGTTTTTT
TRBV2,TRBD1,NA,TRBJ1-6,CASSEAGTAYNSPLHF,TGTGCCAGCAGTGAAGCCGGGACAGCCTATAATTCACCCCTCCACTTT
TRBV7-9,NA,NA,TRBJ1-1,CASSLSTGLWAEAFF,TGTGCCAGCAGCTTATCCACAGGCTTGTGGGCTGAAGCTTTCTTT
TRBV2,TRBD1,NA,TRBJ1-5,CASRPTGARQPQHF,TGTGCCAGCAGGCCGACAGGGGCGCGGCAGCCCCAGCATTTT
TRBV3-1/TRBV3-2,TRBD1,NA,TRBJ2-7,CASSQRQGLLNF,TGTGCCAGCAGCCAGCGACAGGGGCTCTTGAACTTC
TRBV4-2,TRBD1,NA,TRBJ2-7,CASSQPTGGGEQYF,TGTGCCAGCAGCCAACCAACAGGGGGCGGCGAGCAGTACTTC
TRBV27,NA,NA,TRBJ1-5,CASSLNQGLNQPQHF,TGTGCCAGCAGTTTAAACCAGGGACTCAATCAGCCCCAGCATTTT
TRBV15,TRBD1,NA,TRBJ2-7,CATSITAGTGPHEQYF,TGTGCCACCAGCATCACAGCCGGGACAGGGCCACACGAGCAGTACTTC
TRBV11-2,TRBD1,NA,TRBJ2-2,CASSLGQGALTGELFF,TGTGCCAGCAGCTTAGGACAGGGGGCTTTAACCGGGGAGCTGTTTTTT
TRBV7-3,NA,NA,TRBJ2-1,CASSLRGGGNEQFF,TGTGCCAGCAGCTTAAGGGGGGGCGGCAATGAGCAGTTCTTC
TRBV4-3,NA,NA,TRBJ1-6,CASSQRTTGNNSPLHF,TGCGCCAGCAGCCAACGCACCACAGGGAATAATTCACCCCTCCACTTT
TRBV2,TRBD1,NA,TRBJ2-2,CASSEDRGVTGELFF,TGTGCCAGCAGTGAGGACAGGGGCGTGACCGGGGAGCTGTTTTTT
TRBV5-8,NA,NA,TRBJ1-1,CASSFVYGEAFF,TGTGCCAGCAGCTTTGTTTACGGTGAAGCTTTCTTT
TRBV6-6,NA,NA,TRBJ1-5,CASRSSGGVGNQPQHF,TGTGCCAGCAGATCCTCGGGAGGGGTAGGCAATCAGCCCCAGCATTTT
TRBV5-1,NA,once,TRBJ2-2,CASSPIAGLGAGELFF,TGCGCCAGCAGCCCCATTGCGGGACTTGGGGCCGGGGAGCTGTTTTTT
TRBV7-9,NA,NA,TRBJ2-7,CASSLVGLYSSYEQYF,TGTGCCAGCAGCTTAGTCGGACTTTATAGCTCCTACGAGCAGTACTTC
TRBV7-8,TRBD1,NA,TRBJ1-5,CASSLAGTGQIRPQHF,TGTGCCAGCAGCTTAGCTGGGACAGGCCAAATTCGGCCCCAGCATTTT
TRBV7-9,TRBD1,NA,TRBJ1-1,CASSGRTGEATEAFF,TGTGCCAGCAGCGGAAGGACAGGGGAGGCCACTGAAGCTTTCTTT
TRBV6-2/TRBV6-3,TRBD1,once,TRBJ2-7,CASSRDRAIYEQYF,TGTGCCAGCAGCCGGGACAGGGCCATATACGAGCAGTACTTC
TRBV5-1,NA,NA,TRBJ2-5,CASSMDNQETQYF,TGCGCCAGCAGCATGGACAACCAAGAGACCCAGTACTTC
TRBV19,TRBD2,NA,TRBJ2-7,CASSIDALAGVDEQYF,TGTGCCAGTAGTATAGATGCTCTAGCGGGGGTCGACGAGCAGTACTTC
TRBV6-2/TRBV6-3,TRBD1,once,TRBJ2-7,CASSTGARPLTEQYF,TGTGCCAGCAGTACAGGGGCCCGACCCCTGACCGAGCAGTACTTC
TRBV5-1,NA,NA,TRBJ1-5,CASSLVGESNQPQHF,TGCGCCAGCAGCTTGGTCGGGGAAAGCAATCAGCCCCAGCATTTT
TRBV7-9,TRBD1,NA,TRBJ1-1,CASSLVQGDTEAFF,TGTGCCAGCAGCTTAGTTCAGGGGGACACTGAAGCTTTCTTT
TRBV5-6,NA,NA,TRBJ1-2,CASSLTQKYGYTF,TGTGCCAGCAGCTTGACGCAGAAATATGGCTACACCTTC
TRBV19,NA,NA,TRBJ1-3,CASSTGRSSGNTIYF,TGTGCCAGTAGCACAGGACGGAGCTCTGGAAACACCATATATTTT
TRBV5-4,TRBD2,few,TRBJ2-7,CASSPGLAEYEQYF,TGTGCCAGCAGCCCCGGACTAGCGGAGTACGAGCAGTACTTC
TRBV30,NA,NA,TRBJ1-2,CAWSVAGINYGYTF,TGTGCCTGGAGTGTAGCAGGGATTAACTATGGCTACACCTTC
TRBV7-3,NA,NA,TRBJ1-2,CASSLNGGQDGYTF,TGTGCCAGCAGCTTAAACGGGGGGCAGGATGGCTACACCTTC
TRBV19,NA,NA,TRBJ1-2,CASRFSGVYGYTF,TGTGCCAGCCGATTTTCAGGGGTCTATGGCTACACCTTC